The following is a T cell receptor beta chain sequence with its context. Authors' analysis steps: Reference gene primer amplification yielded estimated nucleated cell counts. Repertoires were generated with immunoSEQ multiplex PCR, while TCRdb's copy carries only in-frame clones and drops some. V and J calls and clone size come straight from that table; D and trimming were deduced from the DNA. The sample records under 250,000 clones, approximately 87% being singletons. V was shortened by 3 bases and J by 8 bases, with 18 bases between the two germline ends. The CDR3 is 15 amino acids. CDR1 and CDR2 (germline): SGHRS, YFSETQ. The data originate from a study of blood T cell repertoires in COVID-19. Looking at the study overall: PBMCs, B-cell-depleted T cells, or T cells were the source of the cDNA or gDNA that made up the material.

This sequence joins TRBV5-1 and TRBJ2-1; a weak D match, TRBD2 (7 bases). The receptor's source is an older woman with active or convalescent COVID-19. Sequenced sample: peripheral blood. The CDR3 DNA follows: TGCGCCAGCAGCTCCGGACTAGGGGGGCTGGATGAGCAGTTCTTC. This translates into CASSSGLGGLDEQFF.